The 17 T cell receptor beta chains presented below share a single source sample, sequenced in a study of beta chain features in type 1 diabetes. All of the isolated RNA was reverse transcribed, so expressed TCRB transcripts were sequenced. Sequenced by immunoSEQ multiplex PCR; TCRdb stores in-frame clones only, minus some. In the table there are some 220,000 clones, roughly a tenth of which are singletons. The sample was central memory CD4+ T cells from blood. The source of these receptors is a man aged 18 to 30 in good health.

In its sample, this clone was seen a few times. V and J are TRBV7-9 and TRBJ2-3; D might be TRBD1 (6 bases). The V and J ends lost 4 bases and 5 bases respectively, with 16 bases between them. Looked up from germline, CDR1 is SEHNR and CDR2 is FQNEAQ (reference sequence). The CDR3 has 15 residues. The CDR3 DNA sequence: TGTGCCAGCAGCTCCTACCAGGGGCCAGAAGATACGCAGTATTTT. This encodes CASSSYQGPEDTQYF.

This chain uses TRBV27 with TRBJ2-2, with TRBD1 matching over 9 bases. The CDR3 is 15 residues long. Germline V lookup: CDR1 MNHEY, CDR2 SMNVEV (reference sequence). The V and J ends lost 5 bases and 9 bases, in that order; junction bases with no gene match: 10. CDR3 DNA sequence: TGTGCCAGCAGTCCTCGACAGGGGGGAGGCCGGGAGCTGTTTTTT. This encodes CASSPRQGGGRELFF.

This clone occurred a few times. The chain has TRBV18 and TRBJ1-1; 9 bases are shared with TRBD1. CDR1 is KGHSH, CDR2 LQKENI, per germline. Trimming removed 3 bases from V and 6 bases from J; junction bases left unmatched: 11. This CDR3 contains 16 residues. This CDR3 reads CASSPPGQGDSAEAFF. The CDR3 DNA is TGTGCCAGCTCACCTCCGGGACAGGGAGATTCAGCTGAAGCTTTCTTT.

This chain uses TRBV30 with TRBJ2-1, with D possibly matching TRBD2 (6 bases). V was clipped by 0 bases and J by 0 bases, with 6 bases between them. CDR1 is GTSNPN, CDR2 SVGIG, per germline (reference sequence). The CDR3 sequence is 14 residues long. In DNA, the CDR3 is TGTGCCTGGAGTGTCGGGAGCTCCTACAATGAGCAGTTCTTC. It specifies CAWSVGSSYNEQFF.

Of note for this clone: Other DNA sequences in this specimen translate into the identical CDR3. This chain uses TRBV30 with TRBJ2-3; 7 nucleotides agree with TRBD2. After removal of 3 bases from V and 0 bases from J, the junction contained 9 bases not matched to a gene. The V gene's germline CDR1 is GTSNPN and CDR2 SVGIG (reference sequence). The CDR3 has 16 amino acids. This chain's CDR3 is CAWRVREEGSTDTQYF. The CDR3 coding sequence is TGTGCCTGGAGGGTACGGGAGGAGGGAAGCACAGATACGCAGTATTTT.

The chain is built from TRBV5-4 and TRBJ2-3; 8 bases are a match to TRBD2. There are 16 residues in the CDR3. Looked up from germline, CDR1 is SGHNT and CDR2 is YYREEE (reference sequence). Trimming removed 4 bases from V and 2 bases from J; junction bases left unmatched: 9. CDR3 protein: CASSDPTGGNTDTQYF. CDR3 in DNA: TGTGCCAGCAGCGATCCTACGGGGGGGAACACAGATACGCAGTATTTT.

J is TRBJ2-2 and V is TRBV5-4, with 16 bases identical to TRBD2. CDR1 is SGHNT, CDR2 YYREEE, per germline (reference sequence). V gave up 4 bases and J gave up 3 bases; unmatched junction bases: 3. This CDR3 contains 17 residues. CDR3 protein: CASSTGTSGRDTGELFF. The CDR3 DNA reads TGTGCCAGCAGCACAGGGACTAGCGGGAGGGACACCGGGGAGCTGTTTTTT. Based on the CDR3 plus reference TRBV5-4 and TRBJ2-2, the full variable domain is ETGVTQSPTHLIKTRGQQVTLRCSSQSGHNTVSWYQQALGQGPQFIFQYYREEENGRGNFPPRFSGLQFPNYSSELNVNALELDDSALYLCASSTGTSGRDTGELFFGEGSRLTVL.

This clone was counted between two and nine times. The sample holds other DNA sequences that translate to the same CDR3. This sequence joins TRBV29-1 and TRBJ2-1; TRBD2 agrees at 7 bases. V lost 3 bases to trimming and J lost 7 bases; unmatched junction nucleotides: 3. The germline V gene encodes CDR1 SQVTM and CDR2 ANQGSEA. This CDR3 is built from 12 residues. This chain's CDR3 is CSVDREGNEQFF. The CDR3 bases are TGCAGCGTTGACAGGGAGGGAAATGAGCAGTTCTTC.

Worth noting for this clone: Different DNA sequences within this sample yield the same CDR3. The J gene is TRBJ1-5, the V gene TRBV30; D is possibly TRBD1 (6 bases). The V and J ends lost 1 base and 4 bases respectively, with 8 bases between them. Germline CDR1 GTSNPN, CDR2 SVGIG (reference sequence). The CDR3 has 13 amino acids. CDR3 coding DNA: TGTGCCTGGAGTGCTCAGGGGAATCAGCCCCAGCATTTT. This translates into CAWSAQGNQPQHF.

This clone showed up just a few times. The genes are TRBV2 and TRBJ2-4; the D gene is possibly TRBD2 (6 bases). Trimming removed 2 bases at V and 9 bases at J, with 17 bases between. This CDR3 has 15 residues. Per the germline V gene, CDR1 is SNHLY and CDR2 is FYNNEI. This CDR3 reads CASSEIRGWEGIQYF. The CDR3 bases are TGTGCCAGCAGTGAAATCCGGGGGTGGGAAGGCATTCAGTACTTC.

The V and J genes are TRBV30 and TRBJ2-7, with D perhaps matching TRBD1 (6 bases). This CDR3 has 14 amino acids. V was pared by 0 bases and J by 5 bases, with 14 bases between. CDR1 is GTSNPN and CDR2 is SVGIG in the germline V gene (reference sequence). The CDR3, as DNA: TGTGCCTGGAGTGTACGATTGGACAGCCACGAGCAGTACTTC. As protein: CAWSVRLDSHEQYF.

This clone was seen a few times. The rearrangement links TRBV6-1 to TRBJ2-5; D is unclear. The CDR3 extends over 11 amino acids. Per the germline V gene, CDR1 is MNHNS and CDR2 is SASEGT. Trimming pared 2 bases from V and 5 bases from J, leaving 3 bases between. CDR3 amino acids: CASSEYETQYF. Written as DNA, the CDR3 is TGTGCCAGCAGTGAATATGAGACCCAGTACTTC.

This sequence joins TRBV7-2 and TRBJ1-1; a weak D match, TRBD1 (6 bases). Trimming removed 5 bases at V and 0 bases at J, with 13 bases between. Germline lookup yields CDR1 SGHTA and CDR2 FQGNSA. The CDR3 covers 15 residues. The CDR3 spells CASSGGQILNTEAFF. DNA for the CDR3: TGTGCCAGCAGCGGGGGGCAGATTTTGAACACTGAAGCTTTCTTT.

The table lists this clone with a few counts. The chain has TRBV29-1 and TRBJ1-2; unclear D gene. The CDR3 contains 13 residues. V lost 6 bases and J lost 5, with 16 bases in between. Germline V gene lookup returns CDR1 SQVTM and CDR2 ANQGSEA. This chain's CDR3 is CSVRFSGNYGYTF. In DNA form, the CDR3 reads TGCAGCGTCAGGTTCTCTGGGAATTATGGCTACACCTTC.

This clone has a count of ten or more. The chain recombines TRBV13 with TRBJ2-1; D may be TRBD2 (5 bases). Germline CDR1 is PRHDT and CDR2 is FYEKMQ (reference sequence). The CDR3 runs 12 residues. V lost 8 bases and J lost 6, with 11 bases in between. CDR3 loop: CASGRLRNEQFF. CDR3 DNA sequence: TGTGCCAGCGGGAGACTCCGCAATGAGCAGTTCTTC.

The rearrangement links TRBV2 to TRBJ2-7, with D perhaps given as TRBD1 or TRBD2 (5 bases each). The CDR3 spans 14 residues. Germline CDR1 and CDR2: SNHLY and FYNNEI. V was trimmed by 5 bases and J by 1 base, leaving 12 bases between them. The CDR3 reads CASSWGRESYEQYF. The CDR3 region has the DNA TGTGCCAGCAGTTGGGGCAGGGAGTCCTACGAGCAGTACTTC.

This chain joins TRBV15 and TRBJ2-7; 11 bases align to TRBD2. This CDR3 region has 16 residues. In germline, CDR1 is LNHNV, CDR2 YYDKDF (reference sequence). The J segment lost 7 bases and the V segment lost 0 bases, leaving 8 bases of the junction unmatched. CDR3 coding DNA: TGTGCCACCAGCAGAGATAGACTAGCGGGACCCTGGGAGCAGTACTTC. Amino acid sequence: CATSRDRLAGPWEQYF. The full variable domain, its missing parts supplied by reference TRBV15 and TRBJ2-7, is DAMVIQNPRYQVTQFGKPVTLSCSQTLNHNVMYWYQQKSSQAPKLLFHYYDKDFNNEADTPDNFQSRRPNTSFCFLDIRSPGLGDTAMYLCATSRDRLAGPWEQYFGPGTRLTVT.